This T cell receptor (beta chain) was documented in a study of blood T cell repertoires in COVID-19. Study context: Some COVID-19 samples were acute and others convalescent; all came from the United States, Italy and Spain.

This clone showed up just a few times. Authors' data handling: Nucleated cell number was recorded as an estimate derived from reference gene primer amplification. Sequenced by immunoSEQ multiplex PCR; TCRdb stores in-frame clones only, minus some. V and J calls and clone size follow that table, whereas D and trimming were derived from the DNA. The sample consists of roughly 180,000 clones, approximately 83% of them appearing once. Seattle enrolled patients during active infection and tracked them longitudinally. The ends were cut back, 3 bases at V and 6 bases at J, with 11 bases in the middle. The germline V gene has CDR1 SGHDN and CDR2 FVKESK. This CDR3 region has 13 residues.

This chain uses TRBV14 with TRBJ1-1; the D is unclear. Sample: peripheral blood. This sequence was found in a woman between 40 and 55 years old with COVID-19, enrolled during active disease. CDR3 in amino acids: CASSQLLPSEAFF. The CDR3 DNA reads TGTGCCAGCAGCCAGCTACTACCGTCTGAAGCTTTCTTT.